This T cell receptor beta chain was recorded in a study of blood T cell repertoires in COVID-19. Turning to the study itself: T cells, B-cell-depleted T cells, or PBMCs supplied cDNA or gDNA.

Authors' methods: Amplified reference gene primers provided the basis for estimating nucleated cell counts. The repertoire was sequenced with immunoSEQ multiplex PCR; TCRdb's copy has only in-frame clones and lacks some. V and J calls plus clone size are reproduced from that table; the DNA served to infer D and trimming. The sample includes about 390,000 clones, 70% to 90% of them seen just once. This CDR3 has 13 residues. The germline V and J ends were trimmed by 7 bases and 4 bases, with 13 bases remaining between them. Germline CDR1 reads LNHDA; CDR2 reads SQIVND (reference sequence). Input material: peripheral blood. The J gene is TRBJ1-1, the V gene TRBV19; no clear D. The sequence derives from a woman in her fifties or sixties with COVID-19, enrolled during active disease. CDR3 nucleotides: TGTGCCAGTAATCGGGATTGGGGCACTGAAGCTTTCTTT. Its protein is CASNRDWGTEAFF.